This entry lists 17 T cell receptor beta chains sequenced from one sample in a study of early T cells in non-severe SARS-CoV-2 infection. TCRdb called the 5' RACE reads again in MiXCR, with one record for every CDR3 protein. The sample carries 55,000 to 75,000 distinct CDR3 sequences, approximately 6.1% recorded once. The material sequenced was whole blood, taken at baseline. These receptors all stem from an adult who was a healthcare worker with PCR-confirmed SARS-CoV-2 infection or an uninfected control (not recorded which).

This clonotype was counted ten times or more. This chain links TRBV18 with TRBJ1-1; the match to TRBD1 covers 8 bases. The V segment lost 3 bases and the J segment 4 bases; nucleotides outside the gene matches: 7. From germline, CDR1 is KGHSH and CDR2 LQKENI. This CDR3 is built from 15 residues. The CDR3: CASSPQRTGSTEAFF. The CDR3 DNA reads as TGTGCCAGCTCACCTCAAAGGACAGGGAGCACTGAAGCTTTCTTT.

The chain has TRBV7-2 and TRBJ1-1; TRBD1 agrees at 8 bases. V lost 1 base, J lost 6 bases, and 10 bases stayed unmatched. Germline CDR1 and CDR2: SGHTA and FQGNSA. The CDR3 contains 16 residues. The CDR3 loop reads CASSLGWGTGPAEAFF. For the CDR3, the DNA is TGTGCCAGCAGCTTAGGGTGGGGGACAGGTCCCGCTGAAGCTTTCTTT.

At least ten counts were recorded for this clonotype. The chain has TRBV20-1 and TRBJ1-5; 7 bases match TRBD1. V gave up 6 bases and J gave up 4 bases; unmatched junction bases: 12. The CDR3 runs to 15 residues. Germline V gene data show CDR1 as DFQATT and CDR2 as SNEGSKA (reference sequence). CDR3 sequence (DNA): TGCAGTGCAATGACAGGGAAGATTGGTAATCAGCCCCAGCATTTT. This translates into CSAMTGKIGNQPQHF.

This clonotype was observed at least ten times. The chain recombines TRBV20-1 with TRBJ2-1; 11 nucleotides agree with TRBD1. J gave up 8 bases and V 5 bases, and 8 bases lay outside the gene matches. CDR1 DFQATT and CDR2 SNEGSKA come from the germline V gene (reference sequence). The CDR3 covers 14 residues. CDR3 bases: TGCAGTGCTGCAAGGACAGGGGGCTGGGATGAGCAGTTCTTC. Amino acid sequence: CSAARTGGWDEQFF.

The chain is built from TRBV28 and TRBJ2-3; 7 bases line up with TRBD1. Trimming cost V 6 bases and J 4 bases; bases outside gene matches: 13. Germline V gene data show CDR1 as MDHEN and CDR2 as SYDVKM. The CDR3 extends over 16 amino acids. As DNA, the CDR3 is TGTGCCAGCAGACTAGGGGTGAGGGGGCGCGCAGATACGCAGTATTTT. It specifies CASRLGVRGRADTQYF.

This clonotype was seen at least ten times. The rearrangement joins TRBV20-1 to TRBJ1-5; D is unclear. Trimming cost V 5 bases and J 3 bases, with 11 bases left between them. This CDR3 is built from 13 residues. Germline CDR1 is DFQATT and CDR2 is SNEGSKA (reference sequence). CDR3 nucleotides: TGCAGTGCTTATGACGGAAACAATCAGCCCCAGCATTTT. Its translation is CSAYDGNNQPQHF.

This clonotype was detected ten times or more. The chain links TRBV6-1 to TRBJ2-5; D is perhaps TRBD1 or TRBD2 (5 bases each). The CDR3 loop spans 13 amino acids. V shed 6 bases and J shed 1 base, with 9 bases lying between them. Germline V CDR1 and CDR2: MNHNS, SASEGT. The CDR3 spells CASSRDGQETQYF. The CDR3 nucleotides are TGTGCCAGCAGCCGGGACGGCCAAGAGACCCAGTACTTC.

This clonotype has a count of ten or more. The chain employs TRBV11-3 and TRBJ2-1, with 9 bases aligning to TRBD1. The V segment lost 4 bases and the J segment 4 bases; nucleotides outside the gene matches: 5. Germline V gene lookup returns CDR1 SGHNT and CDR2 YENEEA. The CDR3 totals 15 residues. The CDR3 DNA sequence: TGTGCCAGCAGCTACGGGACAGGGTATTACAATGAGCAGTTCTTC. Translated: CASSYGTGYYNEQFF.

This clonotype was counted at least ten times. CDR3 nucleotide sequence: TGTGCCAGCAGCTTGGGGACGGGTACCTACGAGCAGTACTTC. This codes for CASSLGTGTYEQYF. The genes are TRBV5-5 and TRBJ2-7; D is undetermined. Germline CDR1 SGHKS, CDR2 YYEKEE (reference sequence). The CDR3 is 14 residues long. V lost 0 bases to trimming and J lost 2 bases, with 9 bases between them.

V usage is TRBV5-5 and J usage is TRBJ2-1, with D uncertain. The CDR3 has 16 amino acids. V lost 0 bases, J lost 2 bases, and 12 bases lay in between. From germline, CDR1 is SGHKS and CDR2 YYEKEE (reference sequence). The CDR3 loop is CASSLGLGSTYNEQFF. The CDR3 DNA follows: TGTGCCAGCAGCTTGGGTCTGGGGTCCACCTACAATGAGCAGTTCTTC.

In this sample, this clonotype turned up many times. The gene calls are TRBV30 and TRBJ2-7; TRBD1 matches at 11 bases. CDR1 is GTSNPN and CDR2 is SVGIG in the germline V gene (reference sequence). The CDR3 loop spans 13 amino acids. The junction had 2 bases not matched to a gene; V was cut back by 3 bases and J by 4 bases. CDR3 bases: TGTGCCTGGAGCCGGGACAGGGGGTACGAGCAGTACTTC. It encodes CAWSRDRGYEQYF. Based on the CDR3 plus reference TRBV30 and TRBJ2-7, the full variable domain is SQTIHQWPATLVQPVGSPLSLECTVEGTSNPNLYWYRQAAGRGLQLLFYSVGIGQISSEVPQNLSASRPQDRQFILSSKKLLLSDSGFYLCAWSRDRGYEQYFGPGTRLTVT.

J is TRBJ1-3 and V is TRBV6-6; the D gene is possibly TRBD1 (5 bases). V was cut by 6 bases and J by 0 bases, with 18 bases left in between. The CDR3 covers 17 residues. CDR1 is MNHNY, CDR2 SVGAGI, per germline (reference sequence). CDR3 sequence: CASSPRGSPISGNTIYF. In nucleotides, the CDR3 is TGTGCCAGCAGCCCAAGGGGCAGTCCGATCTCTGGAAACACCATATATTTT.

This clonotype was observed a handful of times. CDR3 coding DNA: TGTGCCATCAGTGAGCAGGATAGCGGGATTTGGGAGACCCAGTACTTC. Translation: CAISEQDSGIWETQYF. This chain uses TRBV10-3 with TRBJ2-5; the match to TRBD2 covers 8 bases. J lost 5 bases, V lost 2 bases, and 10 bases had no gene match. Germline lookup yields CDR1 ENHRY and CDR2 SYGVKD. The CDR3 has 16 amino acids.

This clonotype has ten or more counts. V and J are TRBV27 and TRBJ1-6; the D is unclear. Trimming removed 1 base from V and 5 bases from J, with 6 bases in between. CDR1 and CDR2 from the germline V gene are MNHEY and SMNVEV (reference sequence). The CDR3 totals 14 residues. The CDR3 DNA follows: TGTGCCAGCAGTTTATATACAAATAATTCACCCCTCCACTTT. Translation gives CASSLYTNNSPLHF.

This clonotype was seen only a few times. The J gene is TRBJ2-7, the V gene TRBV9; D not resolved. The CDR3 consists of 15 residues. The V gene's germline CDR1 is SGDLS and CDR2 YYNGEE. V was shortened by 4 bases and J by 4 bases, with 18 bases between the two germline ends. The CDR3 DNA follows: TGTGCCAGCAGCCCTACCATATATCAGAATTACGAGCAGTACTTC. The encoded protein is CASSPTIYQNYEQYF.

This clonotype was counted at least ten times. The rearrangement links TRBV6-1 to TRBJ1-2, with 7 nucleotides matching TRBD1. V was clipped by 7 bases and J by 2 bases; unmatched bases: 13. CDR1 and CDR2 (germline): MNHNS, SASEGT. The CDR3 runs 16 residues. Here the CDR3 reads CASNLERQGPNYGYTF. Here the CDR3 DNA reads TGTGCCAGCAACTTAGAAAGACAGGGCCCCAACTATGGCTACACCTTC.

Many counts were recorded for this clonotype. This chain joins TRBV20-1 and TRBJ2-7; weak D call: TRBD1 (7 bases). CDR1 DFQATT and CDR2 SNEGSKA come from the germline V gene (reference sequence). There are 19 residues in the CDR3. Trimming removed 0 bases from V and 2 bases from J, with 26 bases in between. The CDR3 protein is CSARDRVRGLASDTYEQYF. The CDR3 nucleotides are TGCAGTGCTAGAGATCGCGTCAGGGGGTTGGCTAGCGACACCTACGAGCAGTACTTC.